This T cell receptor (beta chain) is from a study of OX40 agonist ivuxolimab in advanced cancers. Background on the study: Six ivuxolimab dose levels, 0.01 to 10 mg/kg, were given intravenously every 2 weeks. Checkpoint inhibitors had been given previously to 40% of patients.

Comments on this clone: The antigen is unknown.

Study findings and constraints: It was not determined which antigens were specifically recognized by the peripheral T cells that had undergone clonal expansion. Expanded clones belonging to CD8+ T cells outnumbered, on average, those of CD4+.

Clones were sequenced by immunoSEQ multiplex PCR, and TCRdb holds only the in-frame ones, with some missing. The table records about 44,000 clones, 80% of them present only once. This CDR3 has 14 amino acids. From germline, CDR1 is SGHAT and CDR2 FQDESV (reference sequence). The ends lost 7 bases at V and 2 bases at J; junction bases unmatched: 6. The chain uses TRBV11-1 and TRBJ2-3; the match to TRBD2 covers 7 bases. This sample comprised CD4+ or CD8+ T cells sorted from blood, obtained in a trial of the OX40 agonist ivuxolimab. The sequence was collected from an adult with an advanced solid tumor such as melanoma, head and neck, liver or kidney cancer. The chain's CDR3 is CASTRLAITDTQYF. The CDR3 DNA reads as TGTGCCAGCACCAGACTAGCTATCACAGATACGCAGTATTTT.